Given below is one T cell receptor beta chain in context. Trimming left V 2 bases short and J 0 bases short, with 11 bases between. The CDR3 contains 16 residues. The germline V gene has CDR1 SNHLY and CDR2 FYNNEI. The protocol was immunoSEQ multiplex PCR, while the TCRdb copy is restricted to in-frame clones and leaves out a portion. The table includes about 81,000 clones, about 79% detected once. This sample was taken from a study of blood T cell repertoires in COVID-19. In the study overall: PBMCs, B-cell-depleted T cells, or T cells were the source of the cDNA or gDNA that made up the material.

The clonotype originates from a woman aged 50 to 60 with acute or convalescent COVID-19. This chain uses TRBV2 with TRBJ1-3; the D gene is possibly TRBD1 (5 bases). The sequencing sample was made of peripheral blood. CDR3 DNA: TGTGCCAGCAGTGAATGGGGGGGAGGCTCTGGAAACACCATATATTTT. Its translation: CASSEWGGGSGNTIYF.